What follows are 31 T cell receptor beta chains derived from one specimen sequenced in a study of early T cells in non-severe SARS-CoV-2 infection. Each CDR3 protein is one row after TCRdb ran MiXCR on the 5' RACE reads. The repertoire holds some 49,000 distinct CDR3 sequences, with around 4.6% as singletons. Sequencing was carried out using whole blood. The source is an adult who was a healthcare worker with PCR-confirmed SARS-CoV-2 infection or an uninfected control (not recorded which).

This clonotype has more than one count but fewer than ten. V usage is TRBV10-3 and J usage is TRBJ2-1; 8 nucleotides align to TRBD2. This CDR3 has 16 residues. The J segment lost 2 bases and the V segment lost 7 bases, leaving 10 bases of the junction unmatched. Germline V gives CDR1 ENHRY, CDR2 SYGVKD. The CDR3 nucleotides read TGTGCCATCATGGGGGAGGCGGGAGGTACCTACAATGAGCAGTTCTTC. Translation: CAIMGEAGGTYNEQFF.

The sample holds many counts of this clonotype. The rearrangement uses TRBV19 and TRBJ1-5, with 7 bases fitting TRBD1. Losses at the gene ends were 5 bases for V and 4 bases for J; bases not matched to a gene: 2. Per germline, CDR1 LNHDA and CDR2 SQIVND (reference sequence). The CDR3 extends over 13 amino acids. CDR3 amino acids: CASSADRNQPQHF. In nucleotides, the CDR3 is TGTGCCAGTAGTGCGGACAGGAATCAGCCCCAGCATTTT. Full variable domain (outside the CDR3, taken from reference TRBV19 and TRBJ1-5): DGGITQSPKYLFRKEGQNVTLSCEQNLNHDAMYWYRQDPGQGLRLIYYSQIVNDFQKGDIAEGYSVSREKKESFPLTVTSAQKNPTAFYLCASSADRNQPQHFGDGTRLSIL.

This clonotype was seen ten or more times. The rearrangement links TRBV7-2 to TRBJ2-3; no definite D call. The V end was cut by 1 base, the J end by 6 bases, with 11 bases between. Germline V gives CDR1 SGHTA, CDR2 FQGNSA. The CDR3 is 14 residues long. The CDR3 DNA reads TGTGCCAGCAGCTTAGACGTAACCTGGGATACGCAGTATTTT. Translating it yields CASSLDVTWDTQYF. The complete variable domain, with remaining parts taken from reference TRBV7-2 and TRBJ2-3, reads GAGVSQSPSNKVTEKGKDVELRCDPISGHTALYWYRQSLGQGLEFLIYFQGNSAPDKSGLPSDRFSAERTGGSVSTLTIQRTQQEDSAVYLCASSLDVTWDTQYFGPGTRLTVL.

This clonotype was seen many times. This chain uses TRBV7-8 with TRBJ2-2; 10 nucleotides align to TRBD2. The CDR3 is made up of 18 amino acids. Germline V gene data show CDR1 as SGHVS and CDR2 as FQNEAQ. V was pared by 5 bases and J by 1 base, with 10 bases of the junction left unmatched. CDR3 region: CASSPSGSSGRNTGELFF. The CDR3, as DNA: TGTGCCAGCAGCCCTAGCGGGAGCTCGGGTAGGAACACCGGGGAGCTGTTTTTT.

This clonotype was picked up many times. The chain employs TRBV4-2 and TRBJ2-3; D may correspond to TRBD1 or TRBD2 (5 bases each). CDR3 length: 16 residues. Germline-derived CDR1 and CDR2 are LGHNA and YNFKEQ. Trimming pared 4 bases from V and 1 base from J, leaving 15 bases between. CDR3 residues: CASSPEGTRGTDTQYF. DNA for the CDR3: TGTGCCAGCAGCCCGGAAGGGACCCGAGGCACAGATACGCAGTATTTT.

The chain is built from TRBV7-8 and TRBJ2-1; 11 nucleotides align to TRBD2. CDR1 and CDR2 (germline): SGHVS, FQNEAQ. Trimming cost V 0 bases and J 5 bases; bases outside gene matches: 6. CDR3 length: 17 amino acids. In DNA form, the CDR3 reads TGTGCCAGCAGCTTAGCGGTACTAGCGGGGGAGAACAATGAGCAGTTCTTC. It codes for CASSLAVLAGENNEQFF.

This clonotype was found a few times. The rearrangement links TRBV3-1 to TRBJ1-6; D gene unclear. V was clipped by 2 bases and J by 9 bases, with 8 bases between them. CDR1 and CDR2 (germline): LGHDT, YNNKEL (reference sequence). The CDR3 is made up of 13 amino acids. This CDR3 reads CASSQRSGSPLHF. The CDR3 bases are TGTGCCAGCAGCCAAAGGTCAGGTTCACCCCTCCACTTT.

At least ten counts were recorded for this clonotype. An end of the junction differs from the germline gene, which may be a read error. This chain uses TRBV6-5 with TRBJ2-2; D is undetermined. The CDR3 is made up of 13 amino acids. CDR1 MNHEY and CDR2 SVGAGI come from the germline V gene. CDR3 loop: CASSNSNTGELFF. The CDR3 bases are TGTGCCAGCAGTAACTCGAACACCGGGGAGCTGTTTTTT.

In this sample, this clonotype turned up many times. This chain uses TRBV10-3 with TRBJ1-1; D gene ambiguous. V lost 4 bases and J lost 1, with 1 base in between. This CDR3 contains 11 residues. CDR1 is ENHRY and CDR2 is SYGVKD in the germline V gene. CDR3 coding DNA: TGTGCCATCAGTGGGAACACTGAAGCTTTCTTT. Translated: CAISGNTEAFF.

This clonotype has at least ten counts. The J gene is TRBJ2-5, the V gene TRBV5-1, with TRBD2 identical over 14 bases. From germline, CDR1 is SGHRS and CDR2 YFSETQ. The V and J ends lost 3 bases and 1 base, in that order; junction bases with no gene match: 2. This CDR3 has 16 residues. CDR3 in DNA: TGCGCCAGCAGCTCCGGGACTAGCGGGAGCCAAGAGACCCAGTACTTC. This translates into CASSSGTSGSQETQYF.

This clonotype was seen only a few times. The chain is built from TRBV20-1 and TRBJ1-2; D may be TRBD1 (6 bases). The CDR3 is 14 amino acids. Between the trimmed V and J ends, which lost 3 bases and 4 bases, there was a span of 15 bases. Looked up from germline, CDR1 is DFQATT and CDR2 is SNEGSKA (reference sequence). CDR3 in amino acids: CSASPDGGGYGYTF. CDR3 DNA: TGCAGTGCTAGCCCGGATGGGGGCGGCTATGGCTACACCTTC.

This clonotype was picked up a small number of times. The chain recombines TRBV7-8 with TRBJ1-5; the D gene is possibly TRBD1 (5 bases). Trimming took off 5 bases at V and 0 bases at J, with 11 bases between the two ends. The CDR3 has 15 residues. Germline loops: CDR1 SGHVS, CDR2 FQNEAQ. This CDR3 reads CASSMGRYSNQPQHF. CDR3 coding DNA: TGTGCCAGCAGCATGGGACGGTATAGCAATCAGCCCCAGCATTTT.

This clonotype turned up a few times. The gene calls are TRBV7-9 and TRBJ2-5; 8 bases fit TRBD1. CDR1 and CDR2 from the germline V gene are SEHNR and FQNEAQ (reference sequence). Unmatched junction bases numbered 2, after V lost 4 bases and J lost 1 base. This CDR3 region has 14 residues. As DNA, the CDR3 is TGTGCCAGCAGCTCCCAGGGGGCCCAAGAGACCCAGTACTTC. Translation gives CASSSQGAQETQYF.

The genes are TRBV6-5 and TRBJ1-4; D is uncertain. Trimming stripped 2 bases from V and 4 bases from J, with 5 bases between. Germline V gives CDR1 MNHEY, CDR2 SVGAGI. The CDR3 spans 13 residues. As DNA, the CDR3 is TGTGCCAGCAGTTACACACGTAATGAAAAACTGTTTTTT. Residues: CASSYTRNEKLFF.

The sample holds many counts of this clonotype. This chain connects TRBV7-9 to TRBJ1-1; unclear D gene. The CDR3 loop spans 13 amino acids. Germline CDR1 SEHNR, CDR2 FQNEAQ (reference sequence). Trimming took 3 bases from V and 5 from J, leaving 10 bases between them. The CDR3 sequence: CASSFTDVTEAFF. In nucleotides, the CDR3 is TGTGCCAGCAGCTTTACGGACGTGACTGAAGCTTTCTTT.

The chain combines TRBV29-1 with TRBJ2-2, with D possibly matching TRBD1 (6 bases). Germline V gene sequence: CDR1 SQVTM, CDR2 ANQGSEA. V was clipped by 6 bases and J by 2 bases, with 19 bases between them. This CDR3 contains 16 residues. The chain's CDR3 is CSVYSNRAANTGELFF. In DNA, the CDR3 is TGCAGCGTATACTCGAACAGGGCAGCCAACACCGGGGAGCTGTTTTTT.

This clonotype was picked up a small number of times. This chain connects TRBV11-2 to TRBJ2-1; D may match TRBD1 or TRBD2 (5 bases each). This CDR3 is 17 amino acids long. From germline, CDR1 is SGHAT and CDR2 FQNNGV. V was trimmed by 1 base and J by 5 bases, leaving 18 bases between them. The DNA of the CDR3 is TGTGCCAGCAGCTTAGGGGGGATAGGGATTACGAACAATGAGCAGTTCTTC. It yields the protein CASSLGGIGITNNEQFF.

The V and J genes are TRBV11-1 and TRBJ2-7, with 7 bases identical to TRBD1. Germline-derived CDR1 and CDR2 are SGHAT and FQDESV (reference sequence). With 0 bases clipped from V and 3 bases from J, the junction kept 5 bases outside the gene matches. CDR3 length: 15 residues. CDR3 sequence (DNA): TGTGCCAGCAGCTTAGCCAGGGGACAGAACTACGAGCAGTACTTC. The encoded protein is CASSLARGQNYEQYF.

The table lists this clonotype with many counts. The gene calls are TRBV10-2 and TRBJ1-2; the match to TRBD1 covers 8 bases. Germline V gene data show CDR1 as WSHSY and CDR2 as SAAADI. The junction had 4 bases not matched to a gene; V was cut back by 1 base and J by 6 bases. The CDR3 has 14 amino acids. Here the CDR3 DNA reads TGCGCCAGCAGTGAGTGGGGACAGGCTGATGGCTACACCTTC. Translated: CASSEWGQADGYTF.

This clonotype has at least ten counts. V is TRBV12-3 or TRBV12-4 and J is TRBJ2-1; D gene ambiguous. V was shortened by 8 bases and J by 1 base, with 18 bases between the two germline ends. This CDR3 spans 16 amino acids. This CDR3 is CASAPGTGASYNEQFF. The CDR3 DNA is TGTGCCAGCGCTCCCGGAACTGGAGCGTCCTACAATGAGCAGTTCTTC.

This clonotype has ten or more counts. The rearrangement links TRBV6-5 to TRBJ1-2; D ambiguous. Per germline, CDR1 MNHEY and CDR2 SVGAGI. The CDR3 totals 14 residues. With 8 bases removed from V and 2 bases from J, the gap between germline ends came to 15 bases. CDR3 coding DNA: TGTGCCAGCTGCCCGGCGGGAACGAACTATGGCTACACCTTC. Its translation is CASCPAGTNYGYTF.

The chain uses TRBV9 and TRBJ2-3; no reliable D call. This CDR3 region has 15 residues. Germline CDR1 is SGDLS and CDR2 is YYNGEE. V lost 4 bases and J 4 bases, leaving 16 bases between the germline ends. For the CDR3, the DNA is TGTGCCAGCAGCCTCCTCTCGGTAGGGTCAGATACGCAGTATTTT. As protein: CASSLLSVGSDTQYF.

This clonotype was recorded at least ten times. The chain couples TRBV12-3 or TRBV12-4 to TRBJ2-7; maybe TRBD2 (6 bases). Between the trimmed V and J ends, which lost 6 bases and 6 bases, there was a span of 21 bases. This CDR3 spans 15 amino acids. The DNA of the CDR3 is TGTGCCAGCAGGGGGGGTGGTTCTGGTAGCCTCGAGCAGTACTTC. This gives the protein CASRGGGSGSLEQYF.

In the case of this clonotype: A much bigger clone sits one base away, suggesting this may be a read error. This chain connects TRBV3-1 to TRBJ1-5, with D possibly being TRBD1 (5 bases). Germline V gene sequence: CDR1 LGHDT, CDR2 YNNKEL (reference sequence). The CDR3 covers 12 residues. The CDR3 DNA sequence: TGTGCCTGCAGCCAAACAGGTCAGCCCCAGCATTTT. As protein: CACSQTGQPQHF.

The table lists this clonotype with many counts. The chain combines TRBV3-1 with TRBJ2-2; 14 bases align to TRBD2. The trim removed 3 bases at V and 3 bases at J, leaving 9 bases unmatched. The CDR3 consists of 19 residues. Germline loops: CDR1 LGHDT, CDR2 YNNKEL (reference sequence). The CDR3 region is CASSQRLAGGQAYTGELFF. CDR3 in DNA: TGTGCCAGCAGCCAGCGACTAGCGGGGGGGCAGGCTTACACCGGGGAGCTGTTTTTT.

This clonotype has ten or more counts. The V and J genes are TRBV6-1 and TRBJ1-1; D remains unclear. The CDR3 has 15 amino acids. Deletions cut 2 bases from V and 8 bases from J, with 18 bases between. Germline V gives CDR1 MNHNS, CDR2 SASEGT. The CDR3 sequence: CASSEMMAVSGEAFF. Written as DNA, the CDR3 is TGTGCCAGCAGTGAAATGATGGCAGTATCCGGCGAAGCTTTCTTT.

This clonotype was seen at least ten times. The CDR3 DNA sequence: TGCAGTGCTTGGACGGGGCTCAATGAGCAGTTCTTC. Protein: CSAWTGLNEQFF. The chain combines TRBV20-1 with TRBJ2-1; D possibly uses TRBD1 or TRBD2 (5 bases each). Trimming removed 5 bases at V and 6 bases at J, with 11 bases between. This CDR3 region has 12 residues. Germline V gives CDR1 DFQATT, CDR2 SNEGSKA (reference sequence).

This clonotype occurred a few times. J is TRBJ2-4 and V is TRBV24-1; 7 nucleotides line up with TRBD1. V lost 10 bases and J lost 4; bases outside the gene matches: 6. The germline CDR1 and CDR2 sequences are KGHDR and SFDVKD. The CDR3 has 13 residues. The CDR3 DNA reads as TGTGCCACTTCCGGGACAGAGAAAAACATTCAGTACTTC. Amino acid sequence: CATSGTEKNIQYF.

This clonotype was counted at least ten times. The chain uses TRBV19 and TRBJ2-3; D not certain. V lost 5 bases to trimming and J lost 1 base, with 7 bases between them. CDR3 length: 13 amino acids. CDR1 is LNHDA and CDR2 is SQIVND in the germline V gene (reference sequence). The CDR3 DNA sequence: TGTGCCAGTAGTTTCTCCCGCACAGATACGCAGTATTTT. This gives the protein CASSFSRTDTQYF. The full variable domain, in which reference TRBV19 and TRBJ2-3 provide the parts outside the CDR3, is DGGITQSPKYLFRKEGQNVTLSCEQNLNHDAMYWYRQDPGQGLRLIYYSQIVNDFQKGDIAEGYSVSREKKESFPLTVTSAQKNPTAFYLCASSFSRTDTQYFGPGTRLTVL.

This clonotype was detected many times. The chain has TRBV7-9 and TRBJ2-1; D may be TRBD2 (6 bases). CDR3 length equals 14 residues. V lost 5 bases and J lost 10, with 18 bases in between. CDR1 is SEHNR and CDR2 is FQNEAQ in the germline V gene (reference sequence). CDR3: CASSPLRDRVEQFF. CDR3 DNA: TGTGCCAGCAGCCCCTTGCGGGATCGAGTGGAGCAGTTCTTC.

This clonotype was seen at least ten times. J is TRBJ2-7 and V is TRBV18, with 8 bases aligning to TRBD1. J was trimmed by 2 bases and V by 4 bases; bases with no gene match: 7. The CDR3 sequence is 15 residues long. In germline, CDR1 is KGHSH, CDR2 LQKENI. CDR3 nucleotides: TGTGCCAGCTCACAACCGGGACAGGCTGCCTACGAGCAGTACTTC. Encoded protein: CASSQPGQAAYEQYF.